Below, 27 T cell receptor beta chains from the same sample are listed, as sequenced in a study of regulatory T cells in long-lasting Graves disease. Time point: newly diagnosed GD, antithyroid drugs for less than 3 months. PBMC RNA served as the TCR library source. Arm-PCR of CDR3 regions and iRepertoire HTBI primers were used to build TCR beta libraries. TCRdb reprocessed the multiplex PCR reads via MiXCR and lists one record per CDR3 protein. Among about 210,000 distinct CDR3 sequences listed, around 19% were seen once. This sample was also put to use in a study of T cells in Graves' hyperthyroidism and ophthalmopathy.

The starting material was peripheral blood mononuclear cells (PBMCs), obtained at new diagnosis, from a patient treated with antithyroid drugs. The receptors here all came from a woman aged 25 to 39 with Graves disease.

The count of this clonotype is one. This chain joins TRBV20-1 and TRBJ2-1, with unresolved D. This CDR3 has 15 amino acids. Trimming left V 5 bases short and J 2 bases short, with 16 bases between. Per the germline V gene, CDR1 is DFQATT and CDR2 is SNEGSKA (reference sequence). The CDR3 DNA is TGCAGTGCTTCCAGAAGGAATAGAGCCTACAATGAGCAGTTCTTC. It codes for CSASRRNRAYNEQFF.

In the case of this clonotype: One base away lies a much larger clone, so this may be a sequencing read error. The conserved phenylalanine or tryptophan is not found at the CDR3 terminus, so this likely reflects a read error. The chain carries TRBV6-1 and TRBJ2-1; possibly TRBD2 for D (5 bases). Trimming removed 10 bases at V and 4 bases at J, with 20 bases between. The CDR3 extends over 15 amino acids. Germline V gives CDR1 MNHNS, CDR2 SASEGT. The CDR3 DNA sequence: TGTGCCACTATCGGGATCGCCAAGACGTACAATGAGCAGTTCCTC. Translated: CATIGIAKTYNEQFL.

In its sample, this clonotype was seen many times. The rearrangement links TRBV11-2 to TRBJ2-7, with 7 nucleotides matching TRBD1. The V and J ends lost 5 bases and 0 bases, in that order; junction bases with no gene match: 7. The germline V gene encodes CDR1 SGHAT and CDR2 FQNNGV. CDR3 size: 15 residues. The CDR3 sequence: CASSIRDSASYEQYF. The CDR3 coding sequence is TGTGCCAGCAGCATCCGGGACAGCGCCTCCTACGAGCAGTACTTC.

This clonotype was seen many times. V usage is TRBV5-5 and J usage is TRBJ1-1, with a possible D match to TRBD1 (6 bases). Trimming removed 1 base at V and 0 bases at J, with 16 bases between. Germline CDR1 reads SGHKS; CDR2 reads YYEKEE (reference sequence). The CDR3 has 17 residues. The CDR3 DNA follows: TGTGCCAGCAGCTTGTGGGACATTCAAGGGATGAACACTGAAGCTTTCTTT. Translating it yields CASSLWDIQGMNTEAFF.

This clonotype has a handful of counts. The chain couples TRBV6-5 to TRBJ1-1; D might be TRBD1 (6 bases). This CDR3 comprises 14 residues. V lost 4 bases and J lost 4, with 13 bases in between. In germline, CDR1 is MNHEY, CDR2 SVGAGI. The CDR3 reads CASSSHRATTEAFF. DNA of the CDR3: TGTGCCAGCAGTTCCCACAGGGCGACCACTGAAGCTTTCTTT.

This clonotype was picked up a small number of times. A read error is possible here, since a much larger clone lies one base away. The chain is built from TRBV10-2 and TRBJ2-7; possibly TRBD2 for D (5 bases). Per germline, CDR1 WSHSY and CDR2 SAAADI. The ends were cut back, 1 base at V and 4 bases at J, with 11 bases in the middle. The CDR3 contains 14 residues. In DNA, the CDR3 is TGCGCCAGCAGTGAGTATCCGGGAATTTACGAGCAGTACTTC. As protein: CASSEYPGIYEQYF.

This clonotype occurred once. It may be a read error: a sequence one base away is much more abundant. This chain links TRBV20-1 with TRBJ1-2, with D possibly matching TRBD1 (6 bases). The length of the CDR3 is 13 residues. Germline CDR1 is DFQATT and CDR2 is SNEGSKA (reference sequence). The CDR3 DNA follows: TGCAGACTCACCCCGCGGGGGGGCGATGGCTACACCTTC. This encodes CRLTPRGGDGYTF.

This clonotype was observed at least ten times. The rearrangement links TRBV19 to TRBJ1-2; possibly TRBD1 for D (6 bases). The germline V gene has CDR1 LNHDA and CDR2 SQIVND (reference sequence). CDR3 length: 15 amino acids. V was clipped by 1 base and J by 2 bases, with 11 bases between them. In DNA form, the CDR3 reads TGTGCCAGTAGTATAGGTCCGGGGGCGAACTATGGCTACACCTTC. The encoded protein is CASSIGPGANYGYTF.

This clonotype occurred many times. This chain connects TRBV27 to TRBJ2-3, with 8 bases lining up with TRBD2. Germline lookup yields CDR1 MNHEY and CDR2 SMNVEV (reference sequence). With V trimmed by 3 bases and J by 6 bases, 8 bases remained unmatched. CDR3 length: 15 amino acids. The CDR3 nucleotides are TGTGCCAGCAGTTTGAACGGGGGGGCCCCCGATACGCAGTATTTT. As protein: CASSLNGGAPDTQYF.

This clonotype has more than one count but fewer than ten. This is likely a read error, given that the CDR3 carries no conserved phenylalanine or tryptophan at its end. Because the CDR3's place on the DNA is in doubt, the DNA is left out and the CDR3 is given as listed by TCRdb. The rearrangement uses TRBV6-1 and TRBJ1-5; TRBD1, the table's D call, was not compared with the DNA. Inclusive of both ends, the CDR3 amounts to 12 amino acids. CDR1 MNHNS and CDR2 SASEGT come from the germline V gene. CDR3 loop: CASSEGSPGFFA.

The sample holds many counts of this clonotype. The chain has TRBV10-2 and TRBJ1-1, with D possibly matching TRBD1 (5 bases). The germline V gene encodes CDR1 WSHSY and CDR2 SAAADI. Trimming removed 6 bases at V and 4 bases at J, with 15 bases between. The CDR3 runs to 14 residues. The CDR3 loop is CASRGGSLTTEAFF. As DNA, the CDR3 is TGCGCCAGCAGGGGGGGGAGCCTCACCACTGAAGCTTTCTTT.

In its sample, this clonotype was seen many times. This sequence joins TRBV5-1 and TRBJ2-1; a weak D match, TRBD2 (5 bases). The ends were cut back, 1 base at V and 2 bases at J, with 10 bases in the middle. The CDR3 consists of 15 residues. Looked up from germline, CDR1 is SGHRS and CDR2 is YFSETQ. As DNA, the CDR3 is TGCGCCAGCAGCTTGAGGCCGGGAACCTACAATGAGCAGTTCTTC. Protein product: CASSLRPGTYNEQFF. The full variable domain, in which reference TRBV5-1 and TRBJ2-1 provide the parts outside the CDR3, is KAGVTQTPRYLIKTRGQQVTLSCSPISGHRSVSWYQQTPGQGLQFLFEYFSETQRNKGNFPGRFSGRQFSNSRSEMNVSTLELGDSALYLCASSLRPGTYNEQFFGPGTRLTVL.

This clonotype occurred a few times. This chain's CDR3 is CSARVVNRALSGTDYNEQFF. Written as DNA, the CDR3 is TGCAGTGCTAGGGTAGTCAACAGGGCCTTAAGTGGGACTGACTACAATGAGCAGTTCTTC. The chain carries TRBV20-1 and TRBJ2-1; TRBD1 or TRBD2 may be the D gene (6 bases each). Germline lookup yields CDR1 DFQATT and CDR2 SNEGSKA (reference sequence). Trimming removed 3 bases from V and 3 bases from J, with 30 bases in between. The CDR3 has 20 amino acids.

Ten or more counts support this clonotype. The chain uses TRBV15 and TRBJ2-4; 7 nucleotides agree with TRBD1. Germline values: CDR1 LNHNV, CDR2 YYDKDF (reference sequence). The V and J ends lost 5 bases and 4 bases, in that order; junction bases with no gene match: 5. The CDR3 covers 14 residues. The CDR3 is CATSGGQVKNIQYF. Here the CDR3 DNA reads TGTGCCACCAGCGGAGGACAGGTTAAAAACATTCAGTACTTC.

The chain is built from TRBV7-8 and TRBJ1-6; D is perhaps TRBD1 (5 bases). Germline CDR1 and CDR2: SGHVS and FQNEAQ. The ends were cut back, 2 bases at V and 4 bases at J, with 9 bases in the middle. The CDR3 extends over 15 amino acids. CDR3 in amino acids: CASSLLGLYNSPLHF. CDR3 nucleotide sequence: TGTGCCAGCAGCTTATTGGGGCTGTATAATTCACCCCTCCACTTT. Based on the CDR3 plus reference TRBV7-8 and TRBJ1-6, the full variable domain is GAGVSQSPRYKVAKRGQDVALRCDPISGHVSLFWYQQALGQGPEFLTYFQNEAQLDKSGLPSDRFFAERPEGSVSTLKIQRTQQEDSAVYLCASSLLGLYNSPLHFGNGTRLTVT.

This clonotype was detected ten times or more. The chain has TRBV20-1 and TRBJ2-7; TRBD2 agrees at 10 bases. This CDR3 is built from 15 residues. Trimming removed 6 bases from V and 3 bases from J; junction bases left unmatched: 11. Germline V gene lookup returns CDR1 DFQATT and CDR2 SNEGSKA (reference sequence). The CDR3 DNA reads as TGCAGTGCCAACCCTCTAGCGGGAGAGTTCTACGAGCAGTACTTC. Its translation is CSANPLAGEFYEQYF.

Points on this clonotype: A single base is all that separates this from a far larger clone, so a read error is likely. The gene calls are TRBV14 and TRBJ1-1; a weak D match, TRBD1 (5 bases). This CDR3 is 13 amino acids long. Trimming cost V 4 bases and J 4 bases, with 10 bases left between them. CDR1 and CDR2 from the germline V gene are SGHDN and FVKESK. CDR3 region: CASSPEGTTEAFF. Here the CDR3 DNA reads TGTGCCAGCAGCCCCGAAGGGACCACTGAAGCTTTCTTT.

This clonotype was picked up a small number of times. The V and J genes are TRBV10-3 and TRBJ2-3, with TRBD1 matching 10 bases. Germline-derived CDR1 and CDR2 are ENHRY and SYGVKD. Trimming at V came to 2 bases and at J to 5 bases, leaving 4 bases not matched to a gene. The CDR3 has 15 residues. The CDR3: CAISEGTGVLDTQYF. CDR3 sequence (DNA): TGTGCCATCAGTGAGGGGACAGGGGTGTTAGATACGCAGTATTTT.

In this sample, this clonotype turned up many times. The CDR3, as DNA: TGCGCCAGCAGCTGGCAGGAGGGAGTGACAGATACGCAGTATTTT. The encoded protein is CASSWQEGVTDTQYF. The chain employs TRBV5-1 and TRBJ2-3, with a weak D call TRBD2 (6 bases). Germline V gene data show CDR1 as SGHRS and CDR2 as YFSETQ. There are 15 residues in the CDR3. V lost 3 bases and J 3 bases, leaving 14 bases between the germline ends.

In its sample, this clonotype was seen a few times. This is likely a read error, given that the CDR3 carries no conserved phenylalanine or tryptophan at its end. The chain couples TRBV20-1 to TRBJ1-2, with a weak D call TRBD1 (5 bases). The germline V gene has CDR1 DFQATT and CDR2 SNEGSKA (reference sequence). V was shortened by 7 bases and J by 4 bases, with 10 bases between the two germline ends. This CDR3 comprises 11 residues. DNA of the CDR3: TGCAGTGTACGTGGGGCCTATGGCTACACCTCC. Translated, it gives CSVRGAYGYTS.

This clonotype showed up just a few times. The chain combines TRBV4-1 with TRBJ1-5; D call uncertain. V was shortened by 0 bases and J by 7 bases, with 19 bases between the two germline ends. The length of the CDR3 is 17 residues. CDR1 and CDR2 from the germline V gene are MGHRA and YSYEKL. CDR3 sequence reads: CASSQEIGFLGYQPQHF. The CDR3 DNA follows: TGCGCCAGCAGCCAAGAAATCGGCTTCCTCGGGTACCAGCCCCAGCATTTT.

This clonotype was found many times. J is TRBJ2-7 and V is TRBV7-9; 9 nucleotides match TRBD1. Per germline, CDR1 SEHNR and CDR2 FQNEAQ (reference sequence). There are 15 residues in the CDR3. J gave up 2 bases and V 4 bases, and 6 bases lay outside the gene matches. CDR3 in amino acids: CASSSSDRGPYEQYF. The CDR3 region has the DNA TGTGCCAGCAGCTCTTCGGACAGGGGACCCTACGAGCAGTACTTC.

The sample holds many counts of this clonotype. The rearrangement links TRBV7-9 to TRBJ2-1, with TRBD2 matching 12 bases. The junction had 5 bases not matched to a gene; V was cut back by 8 bases and J by 3 bases. The CDR3 consists of 15 residues. CDR1 SEHNR and CDR2 FQNEAQ come from the germline V gene (reference sequence). For the CDR3, the DNA is TGTGCCAGCGCTCAGACTAGCGGGAGCTACAATGAGCAGTTCTTC. Its protein is CASAQTSGSYNEQFF.

This clonotype was detected ten times or more. V gene TRBV3-1 combines with J gene TRBJ2-5, with TRBD2 matching over 7 bases. From germline, CDR1 is LGHDT and CDR2 YNNKEL (reference sequence). The CDR3 extends over 17 amino acids. Trimming cost V 4 bases and J 1 base; bases outside gene matches: 12. CDR3 coding DNA: TGTGCCAGCAGCCCCTTTGGGCGGGGGACCCTCCAAGAGACCCAGTACTTC. Its protein is CASSPFGRGTLQETQYF.

This clonotype appeared a few times. This rearrangement joins TRBV19 to TRBJ2-3; D remains unclear. CDR1 is LNHDA, CDR2 SQIVND, per germline (reference sequence). This CDR3 region has 15 residues. The ends were cut back, 5 bases at V and 2 bases at J, with 14 bases in the middle. The CDR3 spells CASSPRAGPTDTQYF. In DNA, the CDR3 is TGTGCCAGTAGTCCCCGGGCTGGCCCCACAGATACGCAGTATTTT.

This clonotype appeared a few times. One junction end disagrees with the germline gene, perhaps due to a read error. The chain couples TRBV7-3 to TRBJ2-3; 8 bases map to TRBD1. Germline V gene lookup returns CDR1 SGHTA and CDR2 FQGTGA. The CDR3 is 14 residues long. The chain's CDR3 is CASSLDRAADTRYF. CDR3 bases: TGTGCCAGCAGTCTGGACAGGGCAGCAGATACGCGGTATTTT.

This clonotype was picked up many times. The CDR3 spells CASSAAGTANGYTF. The CDR3 bases are TGTGCCAGCAGCGCGGCCGGGACAGCAAATGGCTACACCTTC. V is TRBV9 and J is TRBJ1-2, with 7 bases identical to TRBD1. Germline-derived CDR1 and CDR2 are SGDLS and YYNGEE. The CDR3 sequence is 14 residues long. Trimming at V came to 3 bases and at J to 6 bases, leaving 8 bases not matched to a gene.